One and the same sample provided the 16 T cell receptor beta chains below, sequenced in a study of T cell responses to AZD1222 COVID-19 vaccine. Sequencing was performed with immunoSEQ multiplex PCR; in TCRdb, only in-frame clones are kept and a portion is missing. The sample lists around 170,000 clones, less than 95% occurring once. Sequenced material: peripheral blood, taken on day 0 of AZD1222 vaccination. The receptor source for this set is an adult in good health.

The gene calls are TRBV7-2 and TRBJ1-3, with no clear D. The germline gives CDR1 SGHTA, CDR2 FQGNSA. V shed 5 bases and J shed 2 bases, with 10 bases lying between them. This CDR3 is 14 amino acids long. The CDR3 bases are TGTGCCAGCAGCCCCCAGCAGGCTGGAAACACCATATATTTT. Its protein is CASSPQQAGNTIYF.

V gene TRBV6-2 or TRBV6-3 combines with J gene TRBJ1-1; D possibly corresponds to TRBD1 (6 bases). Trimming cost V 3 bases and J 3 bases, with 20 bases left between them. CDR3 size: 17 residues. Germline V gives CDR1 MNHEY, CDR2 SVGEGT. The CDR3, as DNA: TGTGCCAGCAGTTATTCTGTTGGGGGCGCCCCGCACACTGAAGCTTTCTTT. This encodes CASSYSVGGAPHTEAFF.

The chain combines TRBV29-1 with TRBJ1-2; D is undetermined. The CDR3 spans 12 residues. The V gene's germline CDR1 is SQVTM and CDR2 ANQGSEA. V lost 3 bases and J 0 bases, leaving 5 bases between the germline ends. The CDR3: CSVEEANYGYTF. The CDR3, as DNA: TGCAGCGTTGAGGAAGCTAACTATGGCTACACCTTC.

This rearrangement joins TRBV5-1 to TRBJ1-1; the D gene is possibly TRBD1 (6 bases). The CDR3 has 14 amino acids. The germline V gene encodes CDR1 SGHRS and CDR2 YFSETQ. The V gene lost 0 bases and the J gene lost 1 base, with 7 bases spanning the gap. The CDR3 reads CASSLGTANTEAFF. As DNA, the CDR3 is TGCGCCAGCAGCTTGGGGACAGCGAACACTGAAGCTTTCTTT.

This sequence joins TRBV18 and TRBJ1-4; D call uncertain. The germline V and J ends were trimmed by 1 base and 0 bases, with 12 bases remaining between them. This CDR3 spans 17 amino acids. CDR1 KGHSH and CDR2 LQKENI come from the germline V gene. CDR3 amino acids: CASSPRIGVSTNEKLFF. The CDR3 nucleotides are TGTGCCAGCTCACCACGCATCGGGGTTTCAACTAATGAAAAACTGTTTTTT.

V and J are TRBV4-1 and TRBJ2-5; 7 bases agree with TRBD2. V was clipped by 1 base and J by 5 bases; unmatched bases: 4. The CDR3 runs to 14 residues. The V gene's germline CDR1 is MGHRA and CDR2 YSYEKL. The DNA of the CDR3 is TGCGCCAGCAGCCAAGGTGCTAGCGGCGAGACCCAGTACTTC. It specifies CASSQGASGETQYF.

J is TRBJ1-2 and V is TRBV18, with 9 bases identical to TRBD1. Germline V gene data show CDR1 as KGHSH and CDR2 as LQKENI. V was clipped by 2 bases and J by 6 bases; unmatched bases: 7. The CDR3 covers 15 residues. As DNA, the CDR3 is TGTGCCAGCTCACCAGGGGGGGACAGGGCCCATGGCTACACCTTC. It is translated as CASSPGGDRAHGYTF.

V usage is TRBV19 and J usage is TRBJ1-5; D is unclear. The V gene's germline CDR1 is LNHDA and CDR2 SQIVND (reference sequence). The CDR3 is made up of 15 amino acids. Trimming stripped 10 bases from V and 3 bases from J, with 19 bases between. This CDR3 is CATLRSRSSNQPQHF. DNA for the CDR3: TGTGCCACCCTTAGGAGCAGGAGCTCCAATCAGCCCCAGCATTTT.

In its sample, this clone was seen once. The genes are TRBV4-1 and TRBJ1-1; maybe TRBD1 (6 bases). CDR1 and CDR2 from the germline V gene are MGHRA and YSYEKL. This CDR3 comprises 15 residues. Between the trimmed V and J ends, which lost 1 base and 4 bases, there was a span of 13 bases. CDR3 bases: TGCGCCAGCAGCCAAGCGCCAGGGGTTAGCACTGAAGCTTTCTTT. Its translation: CASSQAPGVSTEAFF.

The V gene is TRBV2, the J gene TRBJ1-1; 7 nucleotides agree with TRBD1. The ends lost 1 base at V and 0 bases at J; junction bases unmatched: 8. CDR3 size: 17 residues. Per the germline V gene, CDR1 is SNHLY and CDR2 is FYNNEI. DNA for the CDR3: TGTGCCAGCAGTGAAGTTCCTCGGGACAGCTTGAACACTGAAGCTTTCTTT. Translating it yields CASSEVPRDSLNTEAFF. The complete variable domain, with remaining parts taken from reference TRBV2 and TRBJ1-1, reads EPEVTQTPSHQVTQMGQEVILRCVPISNHLYFYWYRQILGQKVEFLVSFYNNEISEKSEIFDDQFSVERPDGSNFTLKIRSTKLEDSAMYFCASSEVPRDSLNTEAFFGQGTRLTVV.

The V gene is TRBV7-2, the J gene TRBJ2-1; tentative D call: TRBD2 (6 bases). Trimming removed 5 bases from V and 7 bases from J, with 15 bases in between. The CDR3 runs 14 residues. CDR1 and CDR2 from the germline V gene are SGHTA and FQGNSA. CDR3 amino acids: CASSREEGRNEQFF. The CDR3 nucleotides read TGTGCCAGCAGCCGCGAGGAGGGTCGGAATGAGCAGTTCTTC.

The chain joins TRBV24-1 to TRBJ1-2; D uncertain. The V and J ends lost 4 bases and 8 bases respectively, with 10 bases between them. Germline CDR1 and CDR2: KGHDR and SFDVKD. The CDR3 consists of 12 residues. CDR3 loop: CATSDPVGGYTF. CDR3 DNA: TGTGCCACCAGTGACCCGGTCGGAGGCTACACCTTC.

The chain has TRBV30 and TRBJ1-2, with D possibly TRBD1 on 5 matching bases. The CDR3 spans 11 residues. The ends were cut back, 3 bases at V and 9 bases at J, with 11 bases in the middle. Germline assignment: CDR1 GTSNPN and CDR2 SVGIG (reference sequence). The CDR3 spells CAWSPQDRYTF. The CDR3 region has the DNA TGTGCCTGGAGCCCACAGGATCGCTACACCTTC.

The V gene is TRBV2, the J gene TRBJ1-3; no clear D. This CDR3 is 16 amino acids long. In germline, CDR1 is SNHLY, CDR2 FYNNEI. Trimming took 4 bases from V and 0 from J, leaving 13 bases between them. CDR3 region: CASSAADSYSGNTIYF. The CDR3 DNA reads TGTGCCAGCAGTGCGGCCGACTCCTACTCTGGAAACACCATATATTTT.

The CDR3 loop is CASSQGWTLPLSNQPQHF. The CDR3 nucleotides read TGCGCCAGCAGCCAGGGTTGGACCTTACCCTTGAGCAATCAGCCCCAGCATTTT. This sequence joins TRBV4-1 and TRBJ1-5, with unresolved D. The CDR3 has 18 residues. Germline V gene lookup returns CDR1 MGHRA and CDR2 YSYEKL. V lost 3 bases, J lost 1 base, and 19 bases lay in between.

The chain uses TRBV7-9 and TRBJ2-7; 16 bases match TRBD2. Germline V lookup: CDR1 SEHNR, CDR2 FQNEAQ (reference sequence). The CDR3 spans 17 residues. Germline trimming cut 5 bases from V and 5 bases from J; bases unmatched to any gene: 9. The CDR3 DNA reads TGTGCCAGCAGCCTCGGGACTAGCGGGGGGGCCCTAGACGAGCAGTACTTC. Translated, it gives CASSLGTSGGALDEQYF.